Presented here are 21 T cell receptor beta chains from one specimen sequenced in a study of cytomegalovirus exposure and HLA in healthy donors. Repertoires were generated with immunoSEQ multiplex PCR, while TCRdb's copy carries only in-frame clones and drops some. The data hold a few hundred thousand clones, with 75% to 90% observed a single time. Sample: PBMCs. All receptors come from a young woman in good health and CMV-seronegative.

V gene TRBV19 combines with J gene TRBJ1-1, with TRBD1 matching 11 bases. V shed 6 bases and J 4 bases; nucleotides not matched to a gene: 4. Germline CDR1 LNHDA, CDR2 SQIVND (reference sequence). CDR3 length: 14 amino acids. Written as DNA, the CDR3 is TGTGCCAGTAGGGGACAGGGGGAAGGCACTGAAGCTTTCTTT. The encoded protein is CASRGQGEGTEAFF.

DNA of the CDR3: TGTGCCAGCAGCCCGACAGGGCCGGGCACTGAAGCTTTCTTT. Translating gives CASSPTGPGTEAFF. The chain links TRBV6-5 to TRBJ1-1; 7 nucleotides line up with TRBD1. Losses at the gene ends were 6 bases for V and 4 bases for J; bases not matched to a gene: 8. The CDR3 is 14 amino acids. Per the germline V gene, CDR1 is MNHEY and CDR2 is SVGAGI.

Concerning this clone: Additional DNA sequences in this sample encode the identical CDR3. The V gene is TRBV4-1, the J gene TRBJ1-1; 11 bases map to TRBD1. Germline CDR1 MGHRA, CDR2 YSYEKL. The CDR3 sequence is 16 residues long. J gave up 5 bases and V 0 bases, and 5 bases lay outside the gene matches. The CDR3 reads CASSQDPGQGATEAFF. The DNA for the CDR3 is TGCGCCAGCAGCCAAGATCCCGGACAGGGGGCTACTGAAGCTTTCTTT.

The rearrangement links TRBV27 to TRBJ2-7, with 14 bases that match TRBD2. The germline CDR1 and CDR2 sequences are MNHEY and SMNVEV (reference sequence). The CDR3 contains 17 residues. After removal of 6 bases from V and 6 bases from J, the junction contained 13 bases not matched to a gene. The CDR3: CASSLSGTSGRYGEQYF. CDR3 DNA: TGTGCCAGCAGCCTCTCTGGGACTAGCGGGAGATATGGCGAGCAGTACTTC.

This clone was found once. V usage is TRBV18 and J usage is TRBJ2-5, with D perhaps TRBD1 (6 bases). From germline, CDR1 is KGHSH and CDR2 LQKENI. The V and J ends lost 5 bases and 1 base respectively, with 11 bases between them. The CDR3 has 14 amino acids. The DNA of the CDR3 is TGTGCCAGCTCAACCCGACAGGCCCAAGAGACCCAGTACTTC. It codes for CASSTRQAQETQYF.

The chain combines TRBV7-2 with TRBJ2-3, with 7 bases lining up with TRBD1. Germline V gene data show CDR1 as SGHTA and CDR2 as FQGNSA. The CDR3 length is 15 residues. V was pared by 5 bases and J by 3 bases, with 8 bases of the junction left unmatched. The CDR3 DNA reads TGTGCCAGCAGCCCCAGACAGGGTGGGACAGATACGCAGTATTTT. Translation gives CASSPRQGGTDTQYF.

This chain links TRBV9 with TRBJ2-3, with D maybe TRBD2 (5 bases). The germline V gene encodes CDR1 SGDLS and CDR2 YYNGEE. Trimming removed 4 bases from V and 1 base from J, with 10 bases in between. CDR3 length equals 14 residues. CDR3 nucleotide sequence: TGTGCCAGCAGCTCAGCGGCAGGCACAGATACGCAGTATTTT. Encoded protein: CASSSAAGTDTQYF.

The chain links TRBV2 to TRBJ1-2, with 8 nucleotides matching TRBD1. The germline gives CDR1 SNHLY, CDR2 FYNNEI. CDR3 size: 13 residues. Germline trimming cut 4 bases from V and 5 bases from J; bases unmatched to any gene: 3. The CDR3 DNA follows: TGTGCCAGCAGTGGGACAGGGATTTATGGCTACACCTTC. Amino acids: CASSGTGIYGYTF.

CDR3 sequence (DNA): TGCAGTGCGGAACAGTACTATGGCTACACCTTC. Amino acid sequence: CSAEQYYGYTF. The chain recombines TRBV20-1 with TRBJ1-2; D is undetermined. From germline, CDR1 is DFQATT and CDR2 SNEGSKA (reference sequence). Trimming stripped 6 bases from V and 3 bases from J, with 8 bases between. CDR3 size: 11 residues.

This clone was counted only a few times. The CDR3 spells CSVESPGTDGYTF. The DNA of the CDR3 is TGCAGCGTTGAAAGCCCCGGGACAGATGGCTACACCTTC. The chain joins TRBV29-1 to TRBJ1-2, with 7 positions matching TRBD1. The J segment lost 6 bases and the V segment lost 2 bases, leaving 6 bases of the junction unmatched. The CDR3 has 13 amino acids. The germline V gene encodes CDR1 SQVTM and CDR2 ANQGSEA.

The chain links TRBV29-1 to TRBJ2-1, with a possible D match to TRBD1 (6 bases). The CDR3 length is 13 residues. Germline V gene lookup returns CDR1 SQVTM and CDR2 ANQGSEA. V lost 7 bases and J lost 4, with 14 bases in between. CDR3 nucleotides: TGCAGCGCATACCTACAGGGTTACAATGAGCAGTTCTTC. Residues: CSAYLQGYNEQFF.

The J gene is TRBJ2-7, the V gene TRBV11-2; 10 positions match TRBD1. The germline V gene has CDR1 SGHAT and CDR2 FQNNGV. V was clipped by 6 bases and J by 6 bases; unmatched bases: 17. CDR3 length: 17 residues. The chain's CDR3 is CASRRPGQGKTLAEQYF. The DNA of the CDR3 is TGTGCCAGCAGACGACCGGGACAGGGGAAAACCTTGGCCGAGCAGTACTTC.

J is TRBJ2-1 and V is TRBV28; D possibly corresponds to TRBD1 (6 bases). Germline V gives CDR1 MDHEN, CDR2 SYDVKM. This CDR3 has 15 amino acids. Trimming cost V 3 bases and J 2 bases, with 11 bases left between them. CDR3 sequence reads: CASSLAGTPYNEQFF. The CDR3 nucleotides read TGTGCCAGCAGTTTGGCCGGGACACCCTACAATGAGCAGTTCTTC. Filled out from reference TRBV28 and TRBJ2-1, the complete variable domain reads DVKVTQSSRYLVKRTGEKVFLECVQDMDHENMFWYRQDPGLGLRLIYFSYDVKMKEKGDIPEGYSVSREKKERFSLILESASTNQTSMYLCASSLAGTPYNEQFFGPGTRLTVL.

The rearrangement links TRBV7-9 to TRBJ1-2; no definite D call. The CDR3 loop spans 14 amino acids. The V end was cut by 1 base, the J end by 5 bases, with 11 bases between. In germline, CDR1 is SEHNR, CDR2 FQNEAQ (reference sequence). CDR3 in amino acids: CASSLETPRYGYTF. The CDR3 nucleotides are TGTGCCAGCAGCTTAGAGACTCCAAGGTATGGCTACACCTTC.

The V gene is TRBV6-1, the J gene TRBJ2-7, with D unclear. CDR1 is MNHNS, CDR2 SASEGT, per germline. The V end was cut by 4 bases, the J end by 0 bases, with 10 bases between. The CDR3 runs to 14 residues. The CDR3 protein is CASSGLQSSYEQYF. CDR3 coding DNA: TGTGCCAGCAGTGGACTCCAGAGCTCCTACGAGCAGTACTTC.

V usage is TRBV7-2 and J usage is TRBJ2-3, with D hard to call. Germline V gene sequence: CDR1 SGHTA, CDR2 FQGNSA. Trimming took 7 bases from V and 4 from J, leaving 6 bases between them. The length of the CDR3 is 11 residues. The CDR3 reads CASTPADTQYF. In nucleotides, the CDR3 is TGTGCCAGCACCCCGGCAGATACGCAGTATTTT.

The V and J genes are TRBV27 and TRBJ2-3; D not certain. Germline V CDR1 and CDR2: MNHEY, SMNVEV (reference sequence). The length of the CDR3 is 14 residues. V was trimmed by 0 bases and J by 0 bases, leaving 4 bases between them. The CDR3 reads CASSLSFSTDTQYF. In DNA form, the CDR3 reads TGTGCCAGCAGTTTATCCTTTAGCACAGATACGCAGTATTTT.

The rearrangement uses TRBV2 and TRBJ2-1, with TRBD2 identical over 7 bases. The CDR3 is 16 residues long. Germline-derived CDR1 and CDR2 are SNHLY and FYNNEI. V shed 7 bases, J shed 9 bases, and the junction held 18 bases outside the gene matches. The CDR3 protein is CASMRRRASGPSEQFF. The CDR3 DNA reads TGTGCCAGCATGAGGAGGAGGGCTAGCGGCCCTTCTGAGCAGTTCTTC.

Concerning this clone: Other DNA variants within this sample encode the same CDR3. J is TRBJ1-4 and V is TRBV5-1; no firm D call. Germline assignment: CDR1 SGHRS and CDR2 YFSETQ. Trimming pared 0 bases from V and 8 bases from J, leaving 8 bases between. The CDR3 sequence is 13 residues long. The CDR3 sequence: CASSLVGGEKLFF. The CDR3 nucleotides read TGCGCCAGCAGCTTGGTGGGCGGGGAAAAACTGTTTTTT.

The chain carries TRBV6-1 and TRBJ1-5; the D gene is possibly TRBD1 (5 bases). The CDR3 loop spans 18 amino acids. The V end was cut by 2 bases, the J end by 3 bases, with 20 bases between. The V gene's germline CDR1 is MNHNS and CDR2 SASEGT. CDR3 sequence (DNA): TGTGCCAGCAGTGAATCCAGGGCAGGCTTGTTGGACAATCAGCCCCAGCATTTT. Translating it yields CASSESRAGLLDNQPQHF.

This chain connects TRBV30 to TRBJ2-2; the D gene is possibly TRBD2 (6 bases). V shed 6 bases and J shed 1 base, with 6 bases lying between them. The length of the CDR3 is 12 residues. CDR1 and CDR2 (germline): GTSNPN, SVGIG (reference sequence). The chain's CDR3 is CACGGNTGELFF. The CDR3, as DNA: TGTGCCTGCGGGGGGAACACCGGGGAGCTGTTTTTT.